This T cell receptor (beta chain) was sequenced for a study of T cells in Graves' hyperthyroidism and ophthalmopathy. Background on the study: At the time of initial diagnosis and before any treatment, peripheral blood was collected. Findings and caveats of the study: In simple terms, a model built on 13 V-J features told ophthalmopathy apart from stable hyperthyroidism. A median roughly 6.6 months before onset, the model predicted ophthalmopathy.

Amplification of TCR beta CDR3 regions was performed using RNA transcripts as template. When the TCR CDR3 underwent first-round RT-PCR, the HTBI primer set was used. TCRdb re-called the multiplex PCR reads through MiXCR, storing one row per CDR3 protein. Among some 620,000 distinct CDR3 sequences listed, about 17% were seen once. This clonotype was picked up many times. The antigen is undetermined. The germline V and J ends were trimmed by 6 bases and 2 bases, with 15 bases remaining between them. The CDR3 has 15 residues. In germline, CDR1 is SGHRS, CDR2 YFSETQ. The rearrangement joins TRBV5-1 to TRBJ2-1; TRBD2 is a possible D gene (6 bases). The specimen was blood. The receptor was derived from a young woman with Graves' hyperthyroidism. CDR3 in amino acids: CASKLEGHTYNEQFF. The CDR3 DNA follows: TGCGCCAGCAAATTGGAGGGGCACACCTACAATGAGCAGTTCTTC.